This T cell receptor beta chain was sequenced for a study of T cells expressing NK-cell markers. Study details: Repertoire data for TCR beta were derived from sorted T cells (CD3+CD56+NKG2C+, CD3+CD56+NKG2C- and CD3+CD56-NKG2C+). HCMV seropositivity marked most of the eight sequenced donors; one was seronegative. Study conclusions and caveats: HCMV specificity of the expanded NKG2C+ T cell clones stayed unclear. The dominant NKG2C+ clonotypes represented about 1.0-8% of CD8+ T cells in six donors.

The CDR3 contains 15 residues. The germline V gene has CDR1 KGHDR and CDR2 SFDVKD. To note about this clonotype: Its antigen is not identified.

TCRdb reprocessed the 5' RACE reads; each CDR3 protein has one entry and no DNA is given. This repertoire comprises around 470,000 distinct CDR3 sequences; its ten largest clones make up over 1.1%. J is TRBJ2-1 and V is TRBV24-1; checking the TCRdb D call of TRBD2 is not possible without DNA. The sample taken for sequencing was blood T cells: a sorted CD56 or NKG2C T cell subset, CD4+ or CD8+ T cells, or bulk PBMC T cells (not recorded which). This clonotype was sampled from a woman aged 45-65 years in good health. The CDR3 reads CATSDPASSPNEQFF.